This entry lists 16 T cell receptor beta chains sequenced from one sample in a study of T cell responses to AZD1222 COVID-19 vaccine. Sequencing used immunoSEQ multiplex PCR; TCRdb keeps in-frame clones, though not all of them. The table records tens of thousands of clones, nearly 90% of them present only once. The sample consisted of peripheral blood, taken on day 0 of AZD1222 vaccination. The receptors here all came from an adult in good health.

The rearrangement links TRBV28 to TRBJ1-2; no clear D. The CDR3 loop spans 13 amino acids. Germline CDR1 is MDHEN and CDR2 is SYDVKM. V was clipped by 4 bases and J by 3 bases, with 9 bases between them. The CDR3 coding sequence is TGTGCCAGCAGTTCCCAGTCGGACTATGGCTACACCTTC. Residues: CASSSQSDYGYTF.

The V and J genes are TRBV19 and TRBJ2-5; TRBD1 or TRBD2 may be the D gene (5 bases each). The germline V gene has CDR1 LNHDA and CDR2 SQIVND (reference sequence). This CDR3 comprises 17 residues. V was shortened by 4 bases and J by 4 bases, with 22 bases between the two germline ends. The CDR3 DNA reads as TGTGCCAGTAGTAGCCCCGGGACGGGGCTGGGTGGAGAGACCCAGTACTTC. Translating gives CASSSPGTGLGGETQYF.

For the CDR3, the DNA is TGCAGTGCTAGTGACCCCGGGACAGGGAACTATGGCTACACCTTC. Translating gives CSASDPGTGNYGYTF. The chain is built from TRBV20-1 and TRBJ1-2; 9 bases map to TRBD1. This CDR3 is built from 15 residues. Germline CDR1 DFQATT, CDR2 SNEGSKA (reference sequence). The V and J ends lost 3 bases and 2 bases, in that order; junction bases with no gene match: 7.

In its sample, this clone was seen a few times. This rearrangement joins TRBV5-1 to TRBJ2-1, with 10 bases lining up with TRBD1. V lost 3 bases and J lost 9; bases outside the gene matches: 12. This CDR3 spans 16 amino acids. Germline values: CDR1 SGHRS, CDR2 YFSETQ. The CDR3 region has the DNA TGCGCCAGCAGCTCCGGCCGACAGGGGGCTATAGGTGAGCAGTTCTTC. Its protein product is CASSSGRQGAIGEQFF.

V gene TRBV19 combines with J gene TRBJ2-1; D remains unclear. V lost 3 bases to trimming and J lost 9 bases, with 9 bases between them. CDR3 length equals 12 residues. From germline, CDR1 is LNHDA and CDR2 SQIVND (reference sequence). The CDR3 nucleotides are TGTGCCAGTAGTATTGGCGCGTCTGAGCAGTTCTTC. Translated: CASSIGASEQFF.

The chain is built from TRBV6-5 and TRBJ2-7; 9 bases map to TRBD2. Germline CDR1 is MNHEY and CDR2 is SVGAGI. Unmatched junction bases numbered 6, after V lost 5 bases and J lost 10 bases. This CDR3 spans 12 amino acids. The CDR3 region is CASSRTSEIQYF. DNA of the CDR3: TGTGCCAGCAGTCGGACTAGCGAAATACAGTACTTC.

This clone was detected a few times. This chain connects TRBV7-2 to TRBJ1-4; possibly TRBD1 for D (6 bases). V lost 8 bases, J lost 8 bases, and 24 bases lay in between. This CDR3 has 16 amino acids. CDR1 SGHTA and CDR2 FQGNSA come from the germline V gene. The CDR3 sequence is CASSGGGSPSDEKLFF. DNA for the CDR3: TGTGCCAGCTCGGGGGGGGGCTCTCCCTCCGACGAAAAACTGTTTTTT.

This clone came up once. The J gene is TRBJ2-7, the V gene TRBV30, with D perhaps TRBD2 (6 bases). The length of the CDR3 is 11 residues. V was shortened by 8 bases and J by 9 bases, with 17 bases between the two germline ends. CDR1 GTSNPN and CDR2 SVGIG come from the germline V gene (reference sequence). CDR3: CAGKGGKGQYF. DNA of the CDR3: TGTGCCGGGAAGGGCGGGAAGGGGCAGTACTTC.

The chain joins TRBV28 to TRBJ2-3, with D uncertain. Trimming took off 6 bases at V and 0 bases at J, with 10 bases between the two ends. Germline V gene sequence: CDR1 MDHEN, CDR2 SYDVKM. The CDR3 runs 14 residues. The DNA of the CDR3 is TGTGCCAGCAGCCAGGCCCCTAGCACAGATACGCAGTATTTT. It yields the protein CASSQAPSTDTQYF.

The chain uses TRBV4-1 and TRBJ1-1, with D perhaps matching TRBD1 (5 bases). The V gene lost 7 bases and the J gene lost 0 bases, with 12 bases spanning the gap. The CDR3 spans 14 residues. The germline V gene has CDR1 MGHRA and CDR2 YSYEKL. For the CDR3, the DNA is TGCGCCAGCAAGAAAGTCAGGGTGAACACTGAAGCTTTCTTT. It translates to CASKKVRVNTEAFF.

This rearrangement joins TRBV28 to TRBJ1-2, with D perhaps TRBD1 (5 bases). The germline V gene encodes CDR1 MDHEN and CDR2 SYDVKM. The CDR3 has 14 residues. V was clipped by 3 bases and J by 6 bases, with 14 bases between them. The DNA for the CDR3 is TGTGCCAGCAGTTTTGGGGGATCTGTCGATGGCTACACCTTC. Amino acid sequence: CASSFGGSVDGYTF.

The chain employs TRBV19 and TRBJ2-7; D might be TRBD2 (6 bases). The germline V gene has CDR1 LNHDA and CDR2 SQIVND (reference sequence). V was shortened by 3 bases and J by 0 bases, with 12 bases between the two germline ends. The CDR3 totals 15 residues. The CDR3 DNA reads as TGTGCCAGTAGTATCACTAGCCTGAGCTCCTACGAGCAGTACTTC. This sequence encodes CASSITSLSSYEQYF.

The J gene is TRBJ2-1, the V gene TRBV4-1; weak D call: TRBD1 (5 bases). V was pared by 1 base and J by 4 bases, with 11 bases between. Per germline, CDR1 MGHRA and CDR2 YSYEKL. The CDR3 totals 15 residues. CDR3 protein: CASSQVQGLYNEQFF. CDR3 DNA: TGCGCCAGCAGCCAAGTTCAGGGCCTGTACAATGAGCAGTTCTTC.

The V gene is TRBV4-1, the J gene TRBJ2-7; TRBD2 agrees at 11 bases. V shed 0 bases and J 3 bases; nucleotides not matched to a gene: 10. Germline assignment: CDR1 MGHRA and CDR2 YSYEKL. The CDR3 length is 18 residues. CDR3 nucleotides: TGCGCCAGCAGCCAAGAATTCGTCGGACTAGCGGGCCTCTACGAGCAGTACTTC. This translates into CASSQEFVGLAGLYEQYF.

The genes are TRBV5-1 and TRBJ1-2; TRBD1 matches 8 bases. The length of the CDR3 is 15 residues. Per germline, CDR1 SGHRS and CDR2 YFSETQ. Trimming took 2 bases from V and 3 from J; bases not matched to a gene: 6. CDR3 coding DNA: TGCGCCAGCAGCTTACAGGGGGTTGGTTACTATGGCTACACCTTC. It codes for CASSLQGVGYYGYTF.

This chain joins TRBV13 and TRBJ2-2, with 8 bases fitting TRBD2. Germline V CDR1 and CDR2: PRHDT, FYEKMQ (reference sequence). With 5 bases clipped from V and 4 bases from J, the junction kept 6 bases outside the gene matches. The CDR3 length is 15 residues. This CDR3 reads CASSPGGLSTGELFF. The CDR3 nucleotides read TGTGCCAGCAGCCCGGGGGGGTTAAGCACCGGGGAGCTGTTTTTT. The variable domain in full, with the rest retrieved from reference TRBV13 and TRBJ2-2, is AAGVIQSPRHLIKEKRETATLKCYPIPRHDTVYWYQQGPGQDPQFLISFYEKMQSDKGSIPDRFSAQQFSDYHSELNMSSLELGDSALYFCASSPGGLSTGELFFGEGSRLTVL.